The 29 T cell receptor beta chains listed next were all sequenced from one sample in a study of response to subunit inactivated influenza vaccine. TCRdb independently ran MiXCR on the RT-PCR reads; one entry per CDR3 protein. Among about 620,000 distinct CDR3 sequences listed, about 10% were seen once. This same sample was also taken into another study, of T cells expressing NK-cell markers. That source reports: UMIs accompanied the 5'RACE template switching by which TCR beta cDNA was made.

Here the sequenced sample was PBMCs from blood, taken on the day of vaccination. These receptors all come from a man in his forties or fifties who received an inactivated influenza vaccine.

This clonotype was seen only once. The V gene is TRBV12-3 or TRBV12-4, the J gene TRBJ2-5, with unresolved D. The V and J ends lost 7 bases and 2 bases respectively, with 11 bases between them. This CDR3 has 13 residues. The CDR3 here is CASTSDKQETQYF. DNA of the CDR3: TGTGCCAGCACCTCCGACAAGCAAGAGACCCAGTACTTC.

This clonotype was recorded a few times. Its ends do not fully match the called genes, so a read error is possible. V is TRBV7-7 and J is TRBJ1-1, with TRBD1 identical over 11 bases. The CDR3 consists of 16 residues. The germline V gene encodes CDR1 SSHAT and CDR2 FNYEAQ (reference sequence). The CDR3 loop is CASSRWTGGMNTEAFF. CDR3 nucleotides: TGTGCTAGCAGCCGATGGACAGGGGGCATGAACACTGAAGCTTTCTTT.

The sample holds a few counts of this clonotype. The chain carries TRBV10-3 and TRBJ2-1; 12 bases agree with TRBD1. Germline-derived CDR1 and CDR2 are ENHRY and SYGVKD. The CDR3 contains 14 residues. The V gene end was trimmed by 4 bases and the J gene end by 8 bases; junction bases not matched to a gene: 3. CDR3 region: CAISGDRGPDEQFF. In nucleotides, the CDR3 is TGTGCCATCAGTGGGGACAGGGGGCCCGATGAGCAGTTCTTC.

V usage is TRBV7-6 and J usage is TRBJ2-1, with 11 bases identical to TRBD2. J lost 11 bases, V lost 2 bases, and 8 bases had no gene match. Germline V lookup: CDR1 SGHVS, CDR2 FNYEAQ. There are 15 residues in the CDR3. Written as DNA, the CDR3 is TGTGCCAGCAGCTTACTTTGGACTAGCGGGCTAAAGCAGTTCTTC. Translation gives CASSLLWTSGLKQFF.

This clonotype was seen a handful of times. V gene TRBV5-1 combines with J gene TRBJ2-7; 8 nucleotides agree with TRBD1. There are 14 residues in the CDR3. Germline V lookup: CDR1 SGHRS, CDR2 YFSETQ. The V segment lost 4 bases and the J segment 5 bases; nucleotides outside the gene matches: 8. The CDR3 nucleotides read TGCGCCAGCAGCCCGGACAGGGCTTACCACGAGCAGTACTTC. Translation gives CASSPDRAYHEQYF.

In its sample, this clonotype was seen a few times. The chain links TRBV2 to TRBJ2-1; D might be TRBD2 (6 bases). This CDR3 comprises 14 residues. The germline V and J ends were trimmed by 7 bases and 8 bases, with 18 bases remaining between them. Germline CDR1 and CDR2: SNHLY and FYNNEI. CDR3 nucleotides: TGTGCCAGCACCCACCCGGCGGGATTCGATGAGCAGTTCTTC. It specifies CASTHPAGFDEQFF.

In its sample, this clonotype was seen many times. The J gene is TRBJ2-3, the V gene TRBV15; unclear D gene. The CDR3 sequence is 12 residues long. The germline V gene encodes CDR1 LNHNV and CDR2 YYDKDF (reference sequence). Deletions cut 6 bases from V and 4 bases from J, with 8 bases between. This CDR3 reads CATRNFADTQYF. The DNA of the CDR3 is TGTGCCACCAGAAATTTTGCAGATACGCAGTATTTT.

This clonotype has a handful of counts. One end of the junction fails to match germline, which may point to a read error. The chain combines TRBV7-3 with TRBJ2-1; 9 bases match TRBD2. CDR3 size: 15 residues. The germline CDR1 and CDR2 sequences are SGHTA and FQGTGA. The CDR3 DNA sequence: TGTGCCAGCAGCCTAACCGGGACTAGCATAGGTGAGCAGTTCTTC. This translates into CASSLTGTSIGEQFF. Full variable domain (missing parts from reference TRBV7-3 and TRBJ2-1): GAGVSQTPSNKVTEKGKYVELRCDPISGHTALYWYRQSLGQGPEFLIYFQGTGAADDSGLPNDRFFAVRPEGSVSTLKIQRTERGDSAVYLCASSLTGTSIGEQFFGPGTRLTVL.

This clonotype was counted many times. The chain's CDR3 is CASSLSFGVNTEAFF. CDR3 DNA: TGTGCCAGCAGCTTGAGCTTTGGGGTAAACACTGAAGCTTTCTTT. V gene TRBV5-6 combines with J gene TRBJ1-1; D unresolved. The germline V gene has CDR1 SGHDT and CDR2 YYEEEE. The ends were cut back, 1 base at V and 2 bases at J, with 12 bases in the middle. CDR3 length: 15 amino acids.

The sample holds a few counts of this clonotype. This chain links TRBV5-6 with TRBJ2-4, with D unresolved. With 0 bases removed from V and 5 bases from J, the gap between germline ends came to 9 bases. The CDR3 length is 14 residues. Germline V lookup: CDR1 SGHDT, CDR2 YYEEEE. CDR3 nucleotide sequence: TGTGCCAGCAGCTTGGGGCAGGCCGAAAACATTCAGTACTTC. It is translated as CASSLGQAENIQYF.

This chain joins TRBV20-1 and TRBJ2-5, with TRBD1 matching over 7 bases. The J segment lost 0 bases and the V segment lost 0 bases, leaving 4 bases of the junction unmatched. The CDR3 sequence is 15 residues long. Germline V lookup: CDR1 DFQATT, CDR2 SNEGSKA (reference sequence). The CDR3 DNA reads as TGCAGTGCTAGAGAAGGGACAGATTACCAAGAGACCCAGTACTTC. Encoded protein: CSAREGTDYQETQYF.

This clonotype has just a few counts. The chain uses TRBV4-3 and TRBJ2-7; D unclear. The CDR3 is 15 residues long. Germline V gene lookup returns CDR1 LGHNA and CDR2 YSLEER. V shed 1 base and J shed 2 bases, with 12 bases lying between them. CDR3: CASSQGLSGPYEQYF. The CDR3 DNA follows: TGCGCCAGCAGCCAAGGACTTTCCGGTCCCTACGAGCAGTACTTC.

V and J are TRBV6-1 and TRBJ2-6, with D perhaps given as TRBD1 or TRBD2 (6 bases each). Germline values: CDR1 MNHNS, CDR2 SASEGT. The CDR3 totals 16 residues. The V end was cut by 6 bases, the J end by 3 bases, with 15 bases between. CDR3 region: CASSITGRSGANVLTF. Written as DNA, the CDR3 is TGTGCCAGCAGCATTACAGGGAGGAGTGGGGCCAACGTCCTGACTTTC.

This clonotype was seen more than once but under ten times. The chain couples TRBV5-5 to TRBJ2-7, with 7 bases fitting TRBD1. CDR3 length: 15 amino acids. J gave up 4 bases and V 1 base, and 8 bases lay outside the gene matches. Per germline, CDR1 SGHKS and CDR2 YYEKEE (reference sequence). The CDR3 loop reads CASSLTGVLAYEQYF. DNA for the CDR3: TGTGCCAGCAGCTTGACAGGGGTTCTTGCTTACGAGCAGTACTTC.

This clonotype was picked up a small number of times. CDR3 sequence: CSVERAALLLVDTQYF. For the CDR3, the DNA is TGCAGCGTTGAAAGGGCAGCTCTTCTCCTCGTTGATACGCAGTATTTT. V gene TRBV29-1 combines with J gene TRBJ2-3; D not resolved. Germline V gives CDR1 SQVTM, CDR2 ANQGSEA. Trimming removed 2 bases from V and 6 bases from J, with 21 bases in between. CDR3 length equals 16 residues.

The table lists this clonotype with a few counts. V gene TRBV10-2 combines with J gene TRBJ1-2; D is possibly TRBD1 (5 bases). V was trimmed by 3 bases and J by 0 bases, leaving 14 bases between them. The CDR3 runs to 16 residues. Germline values: CDR1 WSHSY, CDR2 SAAADI. CDR3 loop: CASSDPGHKANYGYTF. In DNA form, the CDR3 reads TGCGCCAGCAGTGACCCTGGACACAAAGCTAACTATGGCTACACCTTC.

There are a few counts of this clonotype. The CDR3 protein is CASSWGSNEQFF. The CDR3 DNA sequence: TGTGCCAGCAGCTGGGGTAGCAATGAGCAGTTCTTC. The chain is built from TRBV7-8 and TRBJ2-1; D gene uncertain. The germline V gene has CDR1 SGHVS and CDR2 FQNEAQ. The V gene lost 4 bases and the J gene lost 6 bases, with 7 bases spanning the gap. The CDR3 has 12 amino acids.

The chain has TRBV20-1 and TRBJ1-1, with D possibly matching TRBD1 (6 bases). The CDR3 runs to 13 residues. V shed 7 bases and J shed 0 bases, with 12 bases lying between them. Germline loops: CDR1 DFQATT, CDR2 SNEGSKA (reference sequence). The CDR3 reads CSGTWTVNTEAFF. The DNA for the CDR3 is TGCAGTGGCACATGGACAGTGAACACTGAAGCTTTCTTT.

This clonotype turned up a few times. The V and J genes are TRBV3-1 and TRBJ2-7; D gene unclear. Germline V gene lookup returns CDR1 LGHDT and CDR2 YNNKEL (reference sequence). V lost 0 bases to trimming and J lost 2 bases, with 11 bases between them. The CDR3 has 15 amino acids. The CDR3 region has the DNA TGTGCCAGCAGCCAAGAGCCCCAGTTGGCCTACGAGCAGTACTTC. Residues: CASSQEPQLAYEQYF.

This clonotype was picked up a small number of times. The genes are TRBV7-9 and TRBJ1-1; 7 positions match TRBD1. With V trimmed by 1 base and J by 10 bases, 6 bases remained unmatched. Germline V gives CDR1 SEHNR, CDR2 FQNEAQ (reference sequence). The CDR3 contains 13 residues. CDR3 region: CASSLDEGAIAFF. CDR3 coding DNA: TGTGCCAGCAGCTTAGATGAGGGGGCGATAGCTTTCTTT.

The rearrangement links TRBV11-2 to TRBJ2-6; 10 bases match TRBD1. J gave up 1 base and V 3 bases, and 6 bases lay outside the gene matches. Germline V gene data show CDR1 as SGHAT and CDR2 as FQNNGV. CDR3 length: 18 amino acids. CDR3 protein: CASSFSTGGASGANVLTF. The CDR3 DNA follows: TGTGCCAGCAGCTTTTCGACAGGGGGCGCATCTGGGGCCAACGTCCTGACTTTC. Drawing the rest from reference TRBV11-2 and TRBJ2-6, the complete variable domain is EAGVAQSPRYKIIEKRQSVAFWCNPISGHATLYWYQQILGQGPKLLIQFQNNGVVDDSQLPKDRFSAERLKGVDSTLKIQPAKLEDSAVYLCASSFSTGGASGANVLTFGAGSRLTVL.

This clonotype was seen more than once but under ten times. This chain uses TRBV5-1 with TRBJ2-7; D gene unclear. The CDR3 loop spans 14 amino acids. Trimming pared 2 bases from V and 0 bases from J, leaving 9 bases between. In germline, CDR1 is SGHRS, CDR2 YFSETQ. For the CDR3, the DNA is TGCGCCAGCAGCTTAAGACTGGGCTCCTACGAGCAGTACTTC. It specifies CASSLRLGSYEQYF.

This clonotype showed up just a few times. This CDR3 is CSAQPRGRAEAFF. For the CDR3, the DNA is TGCAGTGCCCAACCCCGGGGAAGGGCTGAAGCTTTCTTT. This chain connects TRBV20-1 to TRBJ1-1; D gene unclear. Trimming left V 6 bases short and J 6 bases short, with 17 bases between. CDR1 and CDR2 (germline): DFQATT, SNEGSKA (reference sequence). The CDR3 consists of 13 residues.

This clonotype was recorded at least ten times. The V and J genes are TRBV5-5 and TRBJ1-6; D call uncertain. V gave up 2 bases and J gave up 5 bases, with 5 bases separating them. Germline CDR1 and CDR2: SGHKS and YYEKEE (reference sequence). The CDR3 extends over 13 amino acids. The CDR3, as DNA: TGTGCCAGCAGCTTCCGGGATAATTCACCCCTCCACTTT. Translated, it gives CASSFRDNSPLHF.

This clonotype was picked up a small number of times. The J gene is TRBJ2-1, the V gene TRBV12-3 or TRBV12-4; 9 positions agree with TRBD2. V shed 5 bases and J 8 bases; nucleotides not matched to a gene: 13. The CDR3 has 16 residues. The CDR3 nucleotides are TGTGCCAGCAGTCCCGGGACTAGCACTGGACCACATGAGCAGTTCTTC. Translated: CASSPGTSTGPHEQFF.

The V gene is TRBV25-1, the J gene TRBJ2-3; no clear D. The germline V and J ends were trimmed by 6 bases and 0 bases, with 10 bases remaining between them. The germline gives CDR1 MGHDK, CDR2 SYGVNS. The CDR3 consists of 14 residues. The CDR3: CASSRMTSTDTQYF. For the CDR3, the DNA is TGTGCCAGCAGCCGGATGACTAGCACAGATACGCAGTATTTT.

This clonotype came up a few times. The V gene is TRBV28, the J gene TRBJ2-4, with D tentatively TRBD2 (5 bases). Trimming shortened V by 5 bases and J by 0 bases, and 11 bases separated the two germline ends. The CDR3 covers 15 residues. The germline V gene encodes CDR1 MDHEN and CDR2 SYDVKM. CDR3 sequence reads: CASSPDGIAKNIQYF. In nucleotides, the CDR3 is TGTGCCAGCAGTCCCGACGGGATAGCCAAAAACATTCAGTACTTC.

The chain employs TRBV6-2 or TRBV6-3 and TRBJ2-7; D not resolved. CDR1 MNHEY and CDR2 SVGEGT come from the germline V gene. The CDR3 is 13 amino acids. V lost 5 bases and J lost 2, with 10 bases in between. As DNA, the CDR3 is TGTGCCAGCAGTGACATGAAAACCTACGAGCAGTACTTC. It is translated as CASSDMKTYEQYF.

This rearrangement joins TRBV7-9 to TRBJ1-1; D gene unclear. The germline V and J ends were trimmed by 8 bases and 0 bases, with 13 bases remaining between them. Germline V gene sequence: CDR1 SEHNR, CDR2 FQNEAQ (reference sequence). The CDR3 consists of 14 residues. CDR3 region: CASSEWGMNTEAFF. CDR3 nucleotides: TGTGCCAGCTCAGAGTGGGGTATGAACACTGAAGCTTTCTTT.